These T cell receptor beta chains were read from a single sample in a study of blood T cell repertoires in COVID-19. Clones were read by immunoSEQ multiplex PCR, and TCRdb kept only the in-frame ones, dropping some. The sample includes about 170,000 clones, approximately 82% of them seen just once. The sequenced sample was peripheral blood. The receptors were gathered from a woman in her 70s who had recovered from COVID-19. The CDR3 runs from the conserved cysteine through the conserved F or W. D genes are given only for firm matches. Only some rows state a clone size, as once, few, many or a class for expanded clones.

TRBV29-1	-	TRBJ1-2	-	CSVAQVRGYTF	TGCAGCGTTGCACAGGTCCGTGGCTACACCTTC
TRBV11-3	-	TRBJ2-3	TRBD2	CASSPAGGHANTDTQYF	TGTGCCAGCAGCCCGGCGGGGGGGCACGCAAACACAGATACGCAGTATTTT
TRBV2	-	TRBJ1-4	TRBD1	CASSAGTGAFELFF	TGTGCCAGCAGTGCCGGGACAGGGGCTTTTGAACTGTTTTTT
TRBV7-2	-	TRBJ2-4	TRBD1	CASSPRGTATQNIQYF	TGTGCCAGCAGCCCCCGAGGGACAGCAACCCAAAACATTCAGTACTTC
TRBV18	-	TRBJ1-4	TRBD1	CASTTYAGGAGEKLFF	TGTGCCAGCACTACTTATGCAGGGGGCGCAGGTGAAAAACTGTTTTTT
TRBV5-1	few	TRBJ1-3	TRBD1	CASSLGGQGPPGNTIYF	TGCGCCAGCAGCTTGGGGGGACAGGGTCCCCCGGGAAACACCATATATTTT
TRBV9	-	TRBJ1-5	-	CASSVAGDSNQPQHF	TGTGCCAGCAGCGTAGCAGGGGATAGCAATCAGCCCCAGCATTTT
TRBV28	-	TRBJ2-7	-	CASTRFGGRPSPYF	TGTGCCAGCACCAGATTCGGGGGGCGCCCCTCCCCCTACTTC
TRBV19	-	TRBJ2-5	-	CATGGVLGLKSQETQYF	TGTGCCACCGGAGGGGTATTGGGTTTAAAGTCACAAGAGACCCAGTACTTC
TRBV5-6	-	TRBJ2-6	TRBD1	CASSLGGTGRSGANVLTF	TGTGCCAGCAGCTTGGGGGGGACAGGTCGCTCTGGGGCCAACGTCCTGACTTTC
TRBV30	-	TRBJ2-7	TRBD1	CARSTGGPYEQYF	TGTGCCAGGTCGACAGGGGGACCCTACGAGCAGTACTTC
TRBV3-1/TRBV3-2	-	TRBJ1-2	TRBD1	CASSPGTVNGYTF	TGTGCCAGCAGCCCCGGGACAGTCAATGGCTACACCTTC
TRBV7-6	-	TRBJ2-7	TRBD1	CASSQRTGSYEQYF	TGTGCCAGCAGCCAGCGGACAGGGAGCTACGAGCAGTACTTC
TRBV18	-	TRBJ2-7	-	CASSPDRSSYEQYF	TGTGCCAGCTCCCCCGACAGGAGCTCCTACGAGCAGTACTTC
TRBV29-1	-	TRBJ1-1	-	CSAWALDTEAFF	TGCAGCGCCTGGGCCCTCGACACTGAAGCTTTCTTT
TRBV9	-	TRBJ2-3	-	CASSGGLTTDTQYF	TGTGCCAGCAGCGGCGGACTTACCACAGATACGCAGTATTTT
TRBV12-3/TRBV12-4	-	TRBJ1-1	-	CASSLGHF	TGTGCCAGCAGCCTCGGACATTTT
TRBV18	-	TRBJ2-6	-	CASSPPAGLGANVLTF	TGTGCCAGCTCACCACCGGCGGGTCTTGGGGCCAACGTCCTGACTTTC
TRBV20-1	-	TRBJ1-2	-	CSARVAQGYTF	TGCAGTGCTAGAGTGGCCCAAGGCTACACCTTC
TRBV18	once	TRBJ2-5	-	CASSPSEGDGQYF	TGTGCCAGCTCACCAAGTGAGGGAGACGGCCAGTACTTC
TRBV28	-	TRBJ2-1	-	CASTLGSPGEQFF	TGTGCCAGCACCCTCGGGTCCCCAGGGGAGCAGTTCTTC
TRBV5-1	-	TRBJ1-2	-	CASSLVGQGMGGYTF	TGCGCCAGCAGCTTGGTTGGCCAGGGGATGGGAGGCTACACCTTC
TRBV19	-	TRBJ2-7	TRBD1	CASSSGPRQGKFEQYF	TGTGCCAGTAGCTCCGGCCCGAGACAGGGGAAGTTCGAGCAGTACTTC
TRBV9	-	TRBJ2-2	TRBD2	CASSARLAGGATGELFF	TGTGCCAGCAGCGCCCGACTAGCGGGAGGGGCCACCGGGGAGCTGTTTTTT
TRBV7-9	many	TRBJ1-1	-	CASSQSVLNTEAFF	TGTGCCAGCAGCCAAAGCGTCTTGAACACTGAAGCTTTCTTT
TRBV3-1/TRBV3-2	few	TRBJ2-2	-	CASSPVGQNTGELFF	TGTGCCAGCAGCCCGGTGGGGCAGAACACCGGGGAGCTGTTTTTT
TRBV7-2	-	TRBJ1-5	-	CASSFRFDQPQHF	TGTGCCAGCAGCTTCCGGTTTGATCAGCCCCAGCATTTT
TRBV7-9	-	TRBJ1-5	TRBD1	CASSFDRANQPQHF	TGTGCCAGCAGCTTTGACAGGGCCAATCAGCCCCAGCATTTT
TRBV28	-	TRBJ2-7	-	CASSLPAGAHYEQYF	TGTGCCAGCAGTTTACCGGCAGGGGCCCACTACGAGCAGTACTTC
TRBV5-1	-	TRBJ2-3	-	CASSGRGSTDTQYF	TGCGCCAGCAGCGGCAGGGGTAGCACAGATACGCAGTATTTT
TRBV7-7	-	TRBJ2-2	-	CAKGVPGDTGELFF	TGTGCTAAAGGAGTTCCCGGGGACACCGGGGAGCTGTTTTTT
TRBV2	-	TRBJ2-7	TRBD2	CATQTGTSGSGGEQYF	TGTGCCACGCAAACCGGGACTAGCGGGAGTGGAGGCGAGCAGTACTTC
TRBV29-1	-	TRBJ2-5	TRBD2	CSAQRGTSGREETQYF	TGCAGCGCCCAAAGGGGGACTAGCGGGAGGGAAGAGACCCAGTACTTC
TRBV7-6	-	TRBJ1-3	-	CASSLGGGPSGNTIYF	TGTGCCAGCAGCTTAGGGGGGGGCCCCTCTGGAAACACCATATATTTT
TRBV7-6	-	TRBJ2-1	-	CASSPRPGGRRGDEQFF	TGTGCCAGCAGCCCCCGACCGGGGGGCCGCCGGGGGGATGAGCAGTTCTTC
TRBV5-1	-	TRBJ1-2	-	CASSLGLPRGYTF	TGCGCCAGCAGCTTGGGCCTCCCTCGGGGCTACACCTTC